The rows below give T cell receptor beta chains drawn from one sample of a study of brain T cells in children with intractable seizures. Data came from immunoSEQ multiplex PCR; TCRdb stores just in-frame clones and leaves some out. The repertoire holds about 340,000 clones, with roughly 93% as singletons. Here the sequenced sample was peripheral blood, taken approximately 5 months after surgery. The receptors stem from a boy under two years old with tuberous sclerosis and intractable seizures. Both conserved end residues are part of each CDR3. Fields, in order: D gene, V gene, J gene, clone size, CDR3 protein, CDR3 DNA. The D gene is left open where the match is weak. For some rows the clone size is stated as once, few or many, or as a class when expanded; others skip it.

.	TRBV19	TRBJ1-5	few	CASSDMRGQPQHF	TGTGCCAGTAGTGATATGCGGGGACAGCCCCAGCATTTT
.	TRBV12-3/TRBV12-4	TRBJ2-7	.	CASGTGEGYEQYF	TGTGCCAGCGGGACGGGAGAGGGCTACGAGCAGTACTTC
.	TRBV5-6	TRBJ1-3	once	CASSFLLDSGNTIYF	TGTGCCAGCAGCTTCCTCCTGGACTCTGGAAACACCATATATTTT
.	TRBV19	TRBJ2-7	.	CASSTRAASSYEQYF	TGTGCCAGTAGTACCCGCGCCGCATCCTCCTACGAGCAGTACTTC
.	TRBV9	TRBJ2-3	.	CASSVGQLPTDTQYF	TGTGCCAGCAGCGTAGGGCAGCTACCCACAGATACGCAGTATTTT
.	TRBV7-8	TRBJ2-1	.	CASSLGSEQFF	TGTGCCAGCAGCTTAGGCAGTGAGCAGTTCTTC
.	TRBV21-1	TRBJ2-7	.	CASSKQGGPPYEQYF	TGTGCCAGCAGCAAACAGGGGGGGCCGCCCTACGAGCAGTACTTC
TRBD1	TRBV4-2	TRBJ1-2	.	CASSQGQDYFSGYTF	TGTGCCAGCAGCCAGGGACAGGATTATTTTTCTGGCTACACCTTC
TRBD1	TRBV9	TRBJ2-1	.	CASSVGQGHNEQFF	TGTGCCAGCAGCGTGGGACAGGGGCACAATGAGCAGTTCTTC
.	TRBV21-1	TRBJ2-1	once	CASRSRALGSYNEQFF	TGTGCCAGCAGATCCCGGGCATTGGGCTCCTACAATGAGCAGTTCTTC
.	TRBV10-1	TRBJ2-7	.	CASSSGPLSYEQYF	TGCGCCAGCAGTTCCGGCCCGCTCTCCTACGAGCAGTACTTC
TRBD2	TRBV27	TRBJ2-5	.	CASSWAWPGGPSGETQYF	TGTGCCAGCAGTTGGGCGTGGCCGGGAGGGCCGTCCGGGGAGACCCAGTACTTC
.	TRBV15	TRBJ2-1	once	CATSRDVDNEQFF	TGTGCCACCAGCAGAGATGTCGACAATGAGCAGTTCTTC
.	TRBV9	TRBJ2-7	.	CASSVDLSSYEQYF	TGTGCCAGCAGCGTCGACCTAAGCTCCTACGAGCAGTACTTC
.	TRBV7-9	TRBJ2-3	.	CASSLVGGVDTQYF	TGTGCCAGCAGCTTAGTGGGAGGCGTTGATACGCAGTATTTT
.	TRBV7-9	TRBJ2-3	.	CASSLGSGLASITDTQYF	TGTGCCAGCAGCTTAGGGTCTGGGTTAGCGTCGATTACAGATACGCAGTATTTT
TRBD1	TRBV6-2/TRBV6-3	TRBJ2-7	.	CASSEGLDRGFYEQYF	TGTGCCAGCAGTGAGGGATTGGACAGGGGTTTTTACGAGCAGTACTTC
.	TRBV5-4	TRBJ1-1	few	CASSLSGTRTEAFF	TGTGCCAGCAGCTTGAGCGGTACCCGCACTGAAGCTTTCTTT
.	TRBV7-9	TRBJ2-5	.	CASSLGGVRETQYF	TGTGCCAGCAGCTTAGGCGGGGTCCGAGAGACCCAGTACTTC
TRBD1	TRBV5-1	TRBJ1-2	.	CASSLGTGSPNYGYTF	TGCGCCAGCAGCTTGGGGACAGGGTCCCCTAACTATGGCTACACCTTC
.	TRBV5-1	TRBJ1-1	.	CASSATGMGGNTEAFF	TGCGCCAGCAGCGCCACAGGGATGGGTGGGAACACTGAAGCTTTCTTT
TRBD1	TRBV4-1	TRBJ2-2	.	CASSQDQRQGSVGELFF	TGCGCCAGCAGCCAAGATCAGAGACAGGGTTCGGTCGGGGAGCTGTTTTTT
.	TRBV5-4	TRBJ2-5	.	CASSSTETQYF	TGTGCCAGCAGCTCCACAGAGACCCAGTACTTC
.	TRBV10-3	TRBJ1-3	.	CAIRQGPGNTIYF	TGTGCCATCAGACAGGGACCTGGAAACACCATATATTTT
.	TRBV4-2	TRBJ2-1	.	CASSPSGVEEQFF	TGTGCCAGCAGCCCTTCCGGAGTCGAGGAGCAGTTCTTC
.	TRBV6-5	TRBJ2-1	.	CASRRGQGDNEQFF	TGTGCCAGCAGGAGGGGACAAGGGGACAATGAGCAGTTCTTC
.	TRBV12-3/TRBV12-4	TRBJ1-1	.	CASSLGPSLGAFF	TGTGCCAGCAGTTTGGGCCCGTCCTTGGGGGCTTTCTTT
.	TRBV3-1/TRBV3-2	TRBJ1-3	.	CASSQDRKGLRGNTIYF	TGTGCCAGCAGCCAAGATCGTAAGGGGTTAAGAGGAAACACCATATATTTT
.	TRBV5-1	TRBJ2-7	.	CASSSDAYEQYF	TGCGCCAGCAGTTCGGACGCATACGAGCAGTACTTC
.	TRBV11-3	TRBJ2-7	.	CASSPPQASYEQYF	TGTGCCAGCAGTCCCCCACAGGCCTCCTACGAGCAGTACTTC
TRBD2	TRBV7-2	TRBJ2-7	.	CASSLASGNSYEQYF	TGTGCCAGCAGCTTAGCTAGCGGGAACTCCTACGAGCAGTACTTC
.	TRBV12-3/TRBV12-4	TRBJ2-1	.	CASSLQVNEQFF	TGTGCCAGCAGTTTACAGGTCAATGAGCAGTTCTTC
.	TRBV6-2/TRBV6-3	TRBJ1-4	.	CASSDTLGTNEKLFF	TGTGCCAGCAGTGACACCTTGGGAACTAATGAAAAACTGTTTTTT
TRBD1	TRBV12-3/TRBV12-4	TRBJ2-7	.	CASSADRGLRYF	TGTGCCAGCAGTGCCGACAGGGGGCTTCGGTACTTC
.	TRBV4-2	TRBJ2-7	.	CASSDQLWGPLYEQYF	TGTGCCAGCAGCGACCAACTCTGGGGCCCCCTCTACGAGCAGTACTTC
.	TRBV5-6	TRBJ1-3	.	CASGMWGSGNTIYF	TGTGCCAGCGGCATGTGGGGCTCTGGAAACACCATATATTTT
.	TRBV7-9	TRBJ2-1	.	CASSLIANHMDNEQFF	TGTGCCAGCAGCTTAATAGCGAACCATATGGACAATGAGCAGTTCTTC
TRBD1	TRBV19	TRBJ2-5	.	CASSPGQGAGETQYF	TGTGCCAGTAGTCCAGGACAGGGGGCTGGGGAGACCCAGTACTTC